This record concerns one T cell receptor beta chain sequence. The antigen it recognizes is unknown. No per-base quality is available; no much larger clone lies one base away. The sample originates from a study of blood T cell repertoires in COVID-19 (TCRdb year 2020). Looking at the study overall: Samples from collaborators originated in the United States, Italy and Spain and spanned both the acute and convalescent phases of COVID-19. The material from the prospective study consisted of cDNA or gDNA derived from T cells, B-cell-depleted T cells, or PBMCs. The dataset comprised deeply sampled blood TCRbeta repertoires from subjects exposed to, actively infected with, or recovered from COVID-19. The repertoires were made available in a free public database intended to serve as a resource for research on the immune response to SARS-CoV-2. The samples were drawn from the first 160 participants of the ongoing ImmuneRACE study and from under 1,500 subjects provided by 6 global collaborators. Sample metadata almost always included a de-identified subject ID, COVID-19 status, age in years and sex. Where available, HLA class I and class II types were obtained from metadata supplied by the sample provider rather than from assay-based typing. Paper-wide results and their limitations: The amount of clinical and demographic metadata varied by source and participant and was provided uncurated.

The immunoSEQ Assay, a bias-controlled multiplex PCR, was used to amplify TCRbeta CDR3 regions from genomic DNA. Concerning the study's data processing: Within the assay, amplification of reference gene primers was used to estimate how many nucleated cells each sample contained. To quantify the absolute abundance of each unique TCRbeta CDR3 rearrangement, sequence reads were collapsed and filtered. For each sample, productive Simpson clonality was calculated by taking the square root of Simpson's diversity index across productive rearrangements. TCRdb stores this immuneACCESS table with in-frame sequences only. Part of the clones is absent; in the studies checked, under half of the shortfall reflects unresolved V genes, and no reason is known for the rest. V and J calls and clone size are those listed in that table; D and trimming were worked out from the DNA. Counted in this sample were roughly 310,000 clones; over 85% of them appeared once. The ten largest clonotypes hold roughly 2.6% of the sample.

Enrolling through a virtual design, the prospective study's participants ranged in age from roughly 18 to 95 years and lived across some 22 United States geographic areas. Cohort assignment in the prospective study relied on participant-reported clinical history from a screening survey and a study questionnaire. For ImmuneRACE Cohort 3, a participant was defined as recovered based on two consecutive negative NP/OP PCR tests, clearance by a healthcare professional, or resolution of symptoms. In the prospective study, mobile phlebotomists collected whole blood, serum and a nasopharyngeal or oropharyngeal swab from each participant. Additional blood draws and questionnaires over an approximately two-month period could optionally be provided by prospective study participants. Blood samples from the prospective study were shipped frozen or at room temperature prior to DNA extraction. As encoded in the germline V gene (reference sequence), CDR1 is GTSNPN while CDR2 is SVGIG. V lost 3 bases and J lost 0 bases; the stretch between them is 10 bases long. From the cysteine through the phenylalanine, the CDR3 covers 14 amino acids. Just CDR3 DNA is preserved here, 42 bases in frame from base 1.

This clonotype was obtained from a man in his sixties who had recovered from COVID-19. The sequence joins TRBV30 to TRBJ2-3; TRBD2 might be the D gene, on 5 matching bases. The sample consisted of PBMCs or T cells enriched from blood (not recorded which). The sequenced DNA is TGTGCCTGGAGGGGAGTTACTAGCACAGATACGCAGTATTTT. This is translated as CAWRGVTSTDTQYF.